This T cell receptor beta chain derives from a study of blood T cells in healthy people across ages. Study findings and constraints: The recorded TCR beta diversity per million T cells decreased in a roughly linear manner with age.

A second PCR of roughly 7 to 11 cycles used a sample-barcoded 5' primer and a J-beta primer mix. With 12 random nucleotides, a template-switch adaptor tagged each individual cDNA molecule. TCRdb reanalysed the 5' RACE reads using MiXCR and keeps one entry per CDR3 protein. The data show about 970,000 distinct CDR3 sequences, about 53% seen once. This clonotype was counted between two and nine times. Its antigen is currently unknown. CDR1 is SGHTA and CDR2 is FQGNSA in the germline V gene. V dropped 11 bases and J dropped 2 bases, with 12 bases sitting between them. The CDR3 contains 12 residues. The chain links TRBV7-2 to TRBJ1-1; tentatively, D is TRBD1 (5 bases). This TCR was recovered from a woman aged 55-69 years in good health. The sequenced material came from blood. The CDR3 DNA sequence: TGTGCCGCTTCATGGGACAACACTGAAGCTTTCTTT. Its translation: CAASWDNTEAFF.